A selection of T cell receptor beta chains follows, all from one sample in a study of T-cell memory formation after mild COVID-19. TCRdb independently ran MiXCR on the 5' RACE reads; one entry per CDR3 protein. The sample records 200,000 to 300,000 distinct CDR3 sequences, over 15% being singletons. The source material was PBMCs or a T cell subset sorted from them (not recorded which). Source of these receptors: a man younger than 35 who had mild COVID-19 (a few samples of this study predate the infection). Cell type and time point are not known. Each CDR3 is given without its conserved first and last residue. The order of the fields is V gene, J gene, CDR3 length, D gene, CDR3 protein. D genes are given only for firm matches.

TRBV29-1	TRBJ1-1	14	TRBD1	SVALGQGAMNTEAF
TRBV14	TRBJ2-1	13	TRBD2	ASSPVSGGYNEQF
TRBV7-3	TRBJ1-5	11	TRBD1	ASSRDRGQPQH
TRBV7-8	TRBJ2-1	9	.	ASSFKNEQF
TRBV4-2	TRBJ2-7	13	.	ASSQAAAGTYEQY
TRBV12-3/TRBV12-4	TRBJ1-6	13	TRBD1	AIRTGGQPESPLH
TRBV12-3/TRBV12-4	TRBJ1-1	11	.	ASSQTVNTEAF
TRBV2	TRBJ2-6	11	TRBD1	AYPGTGPNVLT
TRBV25-1	TRBJ1-2	13	.	ASVLSTVVRGGYT
TRBV6-1	TRBJ2-1	13	.	ASSEDRSLGYEQF
TRBV5-4	TRBJ1-2	13	TRBD1	ASSGPGQGNYGYT
TRBV20-1	TRBJ2-3	12	.	SNPARGAADTQY